This TCR beta chain was recorded in a study of blood T cells in healthy people across ages. All donors came from Russia, were Caucasian and healthy, and spanned ages roughly 6 to 100. Per sample, at least 5 micrograms of total RNA were extracted. This clonotype was picked up a small number of times. The target antigen is unknown. General study points: Researchers deemed the diversity estimates from one million T cells underestimates.

CDR1 and CDR2 (germline): SGHRS, YFSETQ. V shed 5 bases and J 3 bases; nucleotides not matched to a gene: 6. The CDR3 consists of 16 residues. Next came a second PCR, run for about 6 to 12 cycles, which used a sample-barcoded 5' primer along with a J-beta primer mix. TCRdb used MiXCR to reprocess the 5' RACE reads, holding one entry per CDR3 protein. The table shows some 790,000 distinct CDR3 sequences, with 29% occurring only once. The chain combines TRBV5-1 with TRBJ1-5; 12 bases agree with TRBD1. The sequencing sample was made of blood. The TCR was taken from an elderly woman in good health. The CDR3 DNA is TGCGCCAGCAGTGACGGGACAGGGGGCCTCAATCAGCCCCAGCATTTT. It codes for CASSDGTGGLNQPQHF.